These 11 T cell receptor beta chains came from one sample sequenced in a study of response to subunit inactivated influenza vaccine. TCRdb analysed the RT-PCR reads with MiXCR anew, one entry per CDR3 protein. The sample has about 570,000 distinct CDR3 sequences, roughly 10% seen once. Sequencing used PBMCs from blood, obtained on the day of vaccination. The receptors stem from a man in his fifties who received an inactivated influenza vaccine.

The sample holds many counts of this clonotype. One end of the junction is discordant with germline, which a read error may explain. This CDR3 reads CASTTSGGYNEQFF. As DNA, the CDR3 is TGTGCCAGCACAACTAGCGGGGGATACAATGAGCAGTTCTTC. This sequence joins TRBV5-1 and TRBJ2-1, with TRBD2 matching over 11 bases. This CDR3 region has 14 residues. Germline CDR1 SGHRS, CDR2 YFSETQ. The full variable domain, with the rest looked up from reference TRBV5-1 and TRBJ2-1, is KAGVTQTPRYLIKTRGQQVTLSCSPISGHRSVSWYQQTPGQGLQFLFEYFSETQRNKGNFPGRFSGRQFSNSRSEMNVSTLELGDSALYLCASTTSGGYNEQFFGPGTRLTVL.

This clonotype was detected only a few times. This sequence joins TRBV12-3 or TRBV12-4 and TRBJ2-5; possible D gene TRBD2, 5 bases. Trimming took off 3 bases at V and 4 bases at J, with 12 bases between the two ends. CDR3 length equals 14 residues. In DNA, the CDR3 is TGTGCCAGCAGTTTCCGGTCAGCGGCAGAGACCCAGTACTTC. Amino acid sequence: CASSFRSAAETQYF.

The chain couples TRBV20-1 to TRBJ2-5, with D unclear. The CDR3 contains 15 residues. Germline V gene sequence: CDR1 DFQATT, CDR2 SNEGSKA (reference sequence). Deletions cut 3 bases from V and 2 bases from J, with 16 bases between. The CDR3: CSASDGSLGQETQYF. CDR3 DNA sequence: TGCAGTGCTAGCGATGGAAGCCTAGGGCAAGAGACCCAGTACTTC.

This clonotype has ten or more counts. This rearrangement joins TRBV7-8 to TRBJ2-1; no clear D gene. The V gene lost 5 bases and the J gene lost 3 bases, with 17 bases spanning the gap. CDR1 and CDR2 (germline): SGHVS, FQNEAQ. This CDR3 region has 16 residues. The CDR3 nucleotides are TGTGCCAGCAGCCCATATAGGGTGATGGGCTACAATGAGCAGTTCTTC. Amino acids: CASSPYRVMGYNEQFF.

CDR3 protein: CAWSGQGVNEQFF. The CDR3 DNA sequence: TGTGCCTGGAGTGGGCAGGGGGTCAATGAGCAGTTCTTC. The chain uses TRBV30 and TRBJ2-1; 7 bases match TRBD1. CDR3 length: 13 amino acids. Germline V gene data show CDR1 as GTSNPN and CDR2 as SVGIG (reference sequence). V trimming: 1 base; J trimming: 6 bases; junction bases outside the gene matches: 3. Drawing the rest from reference TRBV30 and TRBJ2-1, the complete variable domain is SQTIHQWPATLVQPVGSPLSLECTVEGTSNPNLYWYRQAAGRGLQLLFYSVGIGQISSEVPQNLSASRPQDRQFILSSKKLLLSDSGFYLCAWSGQGVNEQFFGPGTRLTVL.

The chain links TRBV20-1 to TRBJ2-7; weak D call: TRBD1 (6 bases). V was cut by 3 bases and J by 9 bases, with 12 bases left in between. The CDR3 loop spans 11 amino acids. The germline V gene encodes CDR1 DFQATT and CDR2 SNEGSKA (reference sequence). This CDR3 reads CSARVRGWQYF. The CDR3 DNA follows: TGCAGTGCTAGGGTCAGGGGCTGGCAGTACTTC.

V and J are TRBV9 and TRBJ2-1, with TRBD2 matching 9 bases. V gave up 0 bases and J gave up 7 bases; unmatched junction bases: 5. The germline V gene encodes CDR1 SGDLS and CDR2 YYNGEE. The CDR3 length is 15 residues. The CDR3 protein is CASSVAGTSSNEQFF. As DNA, the CDR3 is TGTGCCAGCAGCGTAGCTGGGACTAGCTCAAATGAGCAGTTCTTC.

The rearrangement joins TRBV28 to TRBJ2-3; D is ambiguous. The ends were cut back, 6 bases at V and 2 bases at J, with 15 bases in the middle. Germline CDR1 reads MDHEN; CDR2 reads SYDVKM. This CDR3 has 15 residues. CDR3 DNA sequence: TGTGCCAGCAGCGGCCCAAGAAAACTCACAGATACGCAGTATTTT. Translated, it gives CASSGPRKLTDTQYF.

Here the CDR3 reads CSARIAGRIFAYEQYF. The CDR3 DNA reads TGCAGTGCTAGAATAGCGGGGCGTATATTTGCCTACGAGCAGTACTTC. The chain joins TRBV20-1 to TRBJ2-7, with 8 bases lining up with TRBD2. This CDR3 comprises 16 residues. V was clipped by 2 bases and J by 2 bases; unmatched bases: 11. The V gene's germline CDR1 is DFQATT and CDR2 SNEGSKA (reference sequence).

This clonotype was observed many times. The J gene is TRBJ1-1, the V gene TRBV5-1, with D hard to call. CDR1 is SGHRS, CDR2 YFSETQ, per germline. This CDR3 has 13 residues. Trimming pared 5 bases from V and 0 bases from J, leaving 8 bases between. For the CDR3, the DNA is TGCGCCAGCAGGGTTGGATTGAACACTGAAGCTTTCTTT. It is translated as CASRVGLNTEAFF. Variable domain in full (rest from reference TRBV5-1 and TRBJ1-1): KAGVTQTPRYLIKTRGQQVTLSCSPISGHRSVSWYQQTPGQGLQFLFEYFSETQRNKGNFPGRFSGRQFSNSRSEMNVSTLELGDSALYLCASRVGLNTEAFFGQGTRLTVV.

This chain joins TRBV3-1 and TRBJ1-1, with D maybe TRBD1 (6 bases). Germline V lookup: CDR1 LGHDT, CDR2 YNNKEL (reference sequence). This CDR3 is built from 16 residues. Trimming removed 4 bases at V and 5 bases at J, with 20 bases between. The CDR3 sequence: CASSLGGSLVWTEAFF. The CDR3 DNA is TGTGCCAGCAGCCTAGGGGGGTCTCTTGTGTGGACTGAAGCTTTCTTT.